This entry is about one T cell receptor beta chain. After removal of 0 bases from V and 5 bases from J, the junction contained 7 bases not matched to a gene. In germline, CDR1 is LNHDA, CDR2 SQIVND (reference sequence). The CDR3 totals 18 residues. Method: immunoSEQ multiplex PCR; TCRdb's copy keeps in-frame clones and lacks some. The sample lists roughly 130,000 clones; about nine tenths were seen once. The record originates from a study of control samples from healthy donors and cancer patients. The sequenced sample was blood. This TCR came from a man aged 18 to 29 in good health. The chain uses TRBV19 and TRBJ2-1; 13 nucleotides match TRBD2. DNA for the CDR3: TGTGCCAGTAGTATAGACGCTCCGGGACTAGCGGGACACAATGAGCAGTTCTTC. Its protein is CASSIDAPGLAGHNEQFF.